This record looks at one T cell receptor (beta chain) sequence and its context. No cognate antigen has been identified for it. One base away there is no much larger clone; base qualities are not given. The data are from a study of TIL therapy for anti-PD-1-resistant metastatic lung cancer (dated by TCRdb to 2020 to 2022). Background for the entire study: Tumors were collected before any PD-1/PD-L1 blockade, after which patients were given nivolumab, and patients who progressed were given lymphodepletion, an infusion of expanded TIL and IL-2. Among the enrolled patients, the median age was about 52 years (range about 35-80), and the median tumor PD-L1 proportion score was roughly 6%. The cohort was composed predominantly of lung adenocarcinoma, with a handful of EGFR-mutant and two ALK-rearranged tumors included, and half of patients were identified as current or former smokers. Across the cohort, whole-exome sequencing showed a median non-synonymous tumor mutation burden of roughly 1.5 mutations per megabase. Tumor and peripheral blood T cell receptor beta sequencing was used to track clonotypes across tumor, expanded TIL product and serial blood samples. The research as a whole found: Infused TIL clonotypes partially replaced the baseline peripheral repertoire then decayed over months, with no apparent association between persistence and response. Generalizability was limited because the cohort was highly selected, with more treatment-naive, never-smoker and oncogene-addicted patients included than is typical. The study protocol defined all tumor marker inferences as exploratory.

TCR beta CDR3 regions were amplified from genomic DNA with the immunoSEQ v3 hsTCRB kit using bias-controlled multiplex PCR. TCR libraries were sequenced on an Illumina NextSeq 500 to around 2 million read pairs for survey level or roughly 4.5-6 million for deep level. The authors' pipeline ran thus. V, D and J genes were assigned, non-productive sequences were removed, and clonality was reported by immunoSEQ Analyzer software. Repertoires were compared by productive Simpson clonality and by the Morisita overlap index of productive TRB rearrangements between infused TIL and blood. The absolute count of a clonotype in blood was estimated by multiplying the lymphocyte count by the CD3+ fraction and by the productive frequency of the clone. TCRdb mirrors the immuneACCESS table, restricted to in-frame sequences. Some clones are absent from its copies; in checked studies, under half trace to an unresolved V gene, and the reason for the others is unknown. V and J calls and clone size are as listed in that table; D and trimming were resolved from the DNA. The sample table shows 16,000 or so clones, and under 80% are seen once. Clones ranked in the top ten supply around 39% of the sample.

CDR3 length: 14 amino acids, cysteine to phenylalanine. The read is trimmed to its CDR3 DNA, 42 bases read in frame from base 1. CDR1 and CDR2 are read off the germline V gene as KGHSH and LQKENI. V sheds 6 bases and J sheds 0 bases, leaving 8 bases between their ends. The time point label here, explained by the study, means: pre-treatment sample, taken before nivolumab and TIL therapy. Between October 2017 and January 2020, a dual-center phase I trial enrolled adults who had stage 4 NSCLC. Samples were obtained from a single-arm, open-label phase I trial in which tumor-infiltrating lymphocyte therapy with nivolumab was evaluated in advanced non-small cell lung cancer. Mononuclear cells from blood collected in EDTA tubes were isolated on a Ficoll gradient and snap-frozen as pellets, and DNA was then extracted using a Qiagen mini-prep kit.

The receptor chain draws on TRBV18 and TRBJ1-4, with an unclear D gene assignment. This TCR was sampled from a person aged 30 to 80 with non-small cell lung cancer. Sample: blood, taken at baseline. The sequenced DNA is TGTGCCAGCTCGGAGGGAGCAACTAATGAAAAACTGTTTTTT. The translation is CASSEGATNEKLFF.